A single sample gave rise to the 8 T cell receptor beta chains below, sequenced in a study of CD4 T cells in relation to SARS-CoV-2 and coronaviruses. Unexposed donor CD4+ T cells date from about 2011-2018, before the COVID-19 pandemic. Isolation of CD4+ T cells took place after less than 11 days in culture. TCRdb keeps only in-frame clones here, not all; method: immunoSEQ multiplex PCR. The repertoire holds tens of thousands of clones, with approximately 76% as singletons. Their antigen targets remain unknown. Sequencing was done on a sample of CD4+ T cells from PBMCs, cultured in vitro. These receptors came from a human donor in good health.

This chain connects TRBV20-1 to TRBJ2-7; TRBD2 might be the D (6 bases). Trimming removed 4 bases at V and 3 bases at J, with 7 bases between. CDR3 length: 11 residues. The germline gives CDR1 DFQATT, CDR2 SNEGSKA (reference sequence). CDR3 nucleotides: TGCAGTGCTACGGACTACTACGAGCAGTACTTC. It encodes CSATDYYEQYF.

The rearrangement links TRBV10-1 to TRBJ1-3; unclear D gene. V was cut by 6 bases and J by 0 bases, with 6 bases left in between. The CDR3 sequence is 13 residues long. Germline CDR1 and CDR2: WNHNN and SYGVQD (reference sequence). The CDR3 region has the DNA TGCGCCAGCAGGGAGAACTCTGGAAACACCATATATTTT. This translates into CASRENSGNTIYF.

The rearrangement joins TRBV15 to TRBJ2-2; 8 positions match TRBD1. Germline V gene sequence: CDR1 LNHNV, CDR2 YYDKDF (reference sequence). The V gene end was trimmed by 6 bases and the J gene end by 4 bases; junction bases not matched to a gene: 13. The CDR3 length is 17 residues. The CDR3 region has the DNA TGTGCCACCAGTTCCACATTGGACAGGGTGAGCACCGGGGAGCTGTTTTTT. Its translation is CATSSTLDRVSTGELFF.

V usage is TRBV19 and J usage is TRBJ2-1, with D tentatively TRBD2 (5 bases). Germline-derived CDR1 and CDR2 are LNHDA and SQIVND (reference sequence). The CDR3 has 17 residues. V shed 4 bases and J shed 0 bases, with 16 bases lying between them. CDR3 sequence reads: CASSTRTRLSSYNEQFF. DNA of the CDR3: TGTGCCAGTAGTACACGGACTCGACTAAGCTCCTACAATGAGCAGTTCTTC.

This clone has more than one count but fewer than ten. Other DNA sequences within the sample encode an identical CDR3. For the CDR3, the DNA is TGTGCCAGCAGTGAAAGGGGCTATGGCTACACCTTC. It codes for CASSERGYGYTF. The chain links TRBV2 to TRBJ1-2, with D maybe TRBD1 (5 bases). The CDR3 consists of 12 residues. Germline V gives CDR1 SNHLY, CDR2 FYNNEI. Trimming removed 2 bases at V and 4 bases at J, with 5 bases between.

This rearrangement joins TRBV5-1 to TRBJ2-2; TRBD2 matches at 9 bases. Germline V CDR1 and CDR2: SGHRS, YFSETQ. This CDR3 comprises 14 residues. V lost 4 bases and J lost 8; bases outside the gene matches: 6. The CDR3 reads CASSRTSVVGELFF. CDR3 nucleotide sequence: TGCGCCAGCAGCAGGACTAGCGTTGTAGGGGAGCTGTTTTTT.

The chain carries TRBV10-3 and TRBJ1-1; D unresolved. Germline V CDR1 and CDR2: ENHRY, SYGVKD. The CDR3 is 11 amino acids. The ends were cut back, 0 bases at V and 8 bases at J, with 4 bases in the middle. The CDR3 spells CAISESVEAFF. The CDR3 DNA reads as TGTGCCATCAGTGAGTCTGTAGAAGCTTTCTTT.

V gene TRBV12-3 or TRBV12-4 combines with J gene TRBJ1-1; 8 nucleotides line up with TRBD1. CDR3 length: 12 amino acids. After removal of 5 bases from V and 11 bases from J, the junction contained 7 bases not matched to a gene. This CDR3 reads CASSRRTGWAFF. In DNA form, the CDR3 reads TGTGCCAGCAGTCGACGGACAGGGTGGGCTTTCTTT.